This T cell receptor beta chain was retrieved from a study of identical twins. The study, taken as a whole, reports: Compared with unrelated sharing, twin-shared out-of-frame alpha sequences had more low-probability sequences.

A universal primer site was added by template switching, and unique molecular identifiers were carried by the cDNA. Via MiXCR, TCRdb re-called the 5' RACE reads, giving one row per CDR3 protein. The sample has 1.5 million or so distinct CDR3 sequences; about 30% are singletons. On this clonotype: The antigen remains undetermined. No conserved phenylalanine or tryptophan ends this CDR3, so it is likely a read error.

The TCR originated in a newborn girl in good health. Sequences were obtained from cord blood.

CDR3 amino acids: CASSQVPTFGGISTDTQYL. The CDR3 nucleotides read TGTGCCAGCAGCCAAGTACCCACGTTTGGCGGGATTAGCACAGATACGCAGTATTTA. The V and J genes are TRBV14 and TRBJ2-3; D is perhaps TRBD2 (6 bases). This CDR3 spans 19 amino acids. V lost 1 base to trimming and J lost 0 bases, with 20 bases between them. From germline, CDR1 is SGHDN and CDR2 FVKESK.